Sequencing of this TCR beta chain was carried out in a study of chemoradiotherapy in HPV16-positive cancers. General study points: During treatment, candidate HPV-specific clones and E7-related motifs expanded in tumor.

TCRdb's copy holds only in-frame clones and misses some; the assay was immunoSEQ multiplex PCR. The sample includes about 67,000 clones, 85% to 90% of them seen just once. CDR3 size: 15 residues. The trim removed 3 bases at V and 6 bases at J, leaving 9 bases unmatched. Germline values: CDR1 LNHNV, CDR2 YYDKDF (reference sequence). Over chemoradiotherapy, repertoires were sampled more than once. Concerning this clone itself: Antigen specificity is unknown.

The sample was blood, taken from a patient who underwent chemoradiotherapy. The chain is built from TRBV15 and TRBJ2-3; 7 bases map to TRBD1. The TCR originated in a human donor with HPV-associated anogenital cancer. The DNA for the CDR3 is TGTGCCACCAGCAGCGTAAGACAGGGTGGGGATACGCAGTATTTT. Translating gives CATSSVRQGGDTQYF. The full variable domain, rest sourced from reference TRBV15 and TRBJ2-3, is DAMVIQNPRYQVTQFGKPVTLSCSQTLNHNVMYWYQQKSSQAPKLLFHYYDKDFNNEADTPDNFQSRRPNTSFCFLDIRSPGLGDTAMYLCATSSVRQGGDTQYFGPGTRLTVL.